The 10 T cell receptor beta chains presented below share a single source sample, sequenced in a study of T cell repertoires and HLA-DP antigens (dated by TCRdb to 2016 to 2019). Libraries were constructed by the immunoSEQ multiplex PCR assay. TCRdb mirrors the immuneACCESS table, restricted to in-frame sequences. Some clones are absent from its copies; in checked studies, under half trace to an unresolved V gene, and the reason for the others is unknown. The sample has about 73,000 clones on record, around 80% of them singletons. The leading ten clones occupy roughly 1.6% of the sample. No antigens are known for them. Material for sequencing was CD4+ T cells from PBMCs. These receptors all stem from a man aged 60-69 years in good health and CMV-seronegative.

This clone was seen a few times. The rearrangement joins TRBV6-6 to TRBJ1-6; D is possibly TRBD1 (5 bases). This CDR3 is 15 amino acids long. Germline CDR1 and CDR2: MNHNY and SVGAGI (reference sequence). Trimming took off 6 bases at V and 9 bases at J, with 18 bases between the two ends. In DNA form, the CDR3 reads TGTGCCAGCAGCCGAACTCGGGGCAATTCTTCACCCCTCCACTTT. This sequence encodes CASSRTRGNSSPLHF.

This clone has a handful of counts. The rearrangement joins TRBV12-5 to TRBJ1-1, with D possibly being TRBD1 (5 bases). CDR3 length equals 14 residues. Germline CDR1 is LGHNT and CDR2 is FRNRAP. Between the trimmed V and J ends, which lost 6 bases and 5 bases, there was a span of 16 bases. The CDR3 here is CASGPERGETEAFF. The CDR3 bases are TGTGCTAGTGGCCCCGAACGGGGGGAAACTGAAGCTTTCTTT.

Written as DNA, the CDR3 is TGTGCCACCAGACAACTGAACACTGAAGCTTTCTTT. Encoded protein: CATRQLNTEAFF. J is TRBJ1-1 and V is TRBV10-3; D gene uncertain. CDR3 length: 12 amino acids. Trimming took off 10 bases at V and 0 bases at J, with 9 bases between the two ends. The V gene's germline CDR1 is ENHRY and CDR2 SYGVKD.

The rearrangement joins TRBV4-3 to TRBJ2-1; 14 nucleotides align to TRBD2. Germline-derived CDR1 and CDR2 are LGHNA and YSLEER. The CDR3 runs to 16 residues. The J segment lost 10 bases and the V segment lost 5 bases, leaving 10 bases of the junction unmatched. As DNA, the CDR3 is TGCGCCAGCAGCTCCAAGGGACTAGCGGGAGCGGGAGAGCAGTTCTTC. Protein sequence: CASSSKGLAGAGEQFF.

The chain joins TRBV4-1 to TRBJ2-7, with TRBD1 matching over 8 bases. CDR1 is MGHRA, CDR2 YSYEKL, per germline. V was clipped by 4 bases and J by 7 bases; unmatched bases: 6. This CDR3 comprises 13 residues. The CDR3 DNA follows: TGCGCCAGCAGCCGATTCAGGGGGCAAGAGCAGTACTTC. Protein: CASSRFRGQEQYF.

This chain uses TRBV12-5 with TRBJ1-1, with D tentatively TRBD1 (6 bases). The CDR3 loop spans 14 amino acids. V was trimmed by 1 base and J by 9 bases, leaving 15 bases between them. Per the germline V gene, CDR1 is LGHNT and CDR2 is FRNRAP. The DNA of the CDR3 is TGTGCTAGTGGTTTGGGGGACGGGTGGGGGCAAGCTTTCTTT. As protein: CASGLGDGWGQAFF. The whole variable domain, filled in from reference TRBV12-5 and TRBJ1-1, reads DARVTQTPRHKVTEMGQEVTMRCQPILGHNTVFWYRQTMMQGLELLAYFRNRAPLDDSGMPKDRFSAEMPDATLATLKIQPSEPRDSAVYFCASGLGDGWGQAFFGQGTRLTVV.

The V gene is TRBV5-1, the J gene TRBJ2-1; 8 nucleotides agree with TRBD2. The germline V gene encodes CDR1 SGHRS and CDR2 YFSETQ. V was pared by 0 bases and J by 7 bases, with 6 bases of the junction left unmatched. The CDR3 runs 15 residues. The CDR3 reads CASSLEGLAGNEQFF. As DNA, the CDR3 is TGCGCCAGCAGCTTGGAGGGGCTAGCGGGTAATGAGCAGTTCTTC.

The chain uses TRBV30 and TRBJ2-1, with TRBD2 identical over 10 bases. The CDR3 length is 13 residues. J gave up 10 bases and V 8 bases, and 11 bases lay outside the gene matches. Germline CDR1 GTSNPN, CDR2 SVGIG (reference sequence). CDR3 residues: CAAASGSVSEQFF. CDR3 coding DNA: TGTGCCGCCGCTAGCGGGAGTGTAAGCGAGCAGTTCTTC.

This clone occurred a few times. The genes are TRBV7-9 and TRBJ2-6, with D possibly TRBD2 on 6 matching bases. The CDR3 runs to 15 residues. Germline assignment: CDR1 SEHNR and CDR2 FQNEAQ (reference sequence). Trimming cost V 9 bases and J 0 bases, with 12 bases left between them. The CDR3 DNA reads as TGTGCCAGTGAACGGAGGGGCTCTGGGGCCAACGTCCTGACTTTC. This sequence encodes CASERRGSGANVLTF.

The genes are TRBV6-5 and TRBJ2-3; 7 positions agree with TRBD2. Germline CDR1 MNHEY, CDR2 SVGAGI. The junction had 5 bases not matched to a gene; V was cut back by 5 bases and J by 3 bases. The CDR3 sequence is 14 residues long. This chain's CDR3 is CASSGGRGTDTQYF. CDR3 DNA: TGTGCCAGCAGTGGCGGGAGAGGGACAGATACGCAGTATTTT.